Listed here are 20 T cell receptor beta chains from one sample, sequenced in a study of cytomegalovirus exposure and HLA in healthy donors. The PCR employed 60 Vbeta primers together with 13 Jbeta primers. The protocol was immunoSEQ multiplex PCR, while the TCRdb copy is restricted to in-frame clones and leaves out a portion. The table includes about 150,000 clones, approximately 81% detected once. The sample comprised PBMCs. Every receptor here comes from a man aged 50 to 60 in good health and CMV-seropositive.

This chain connects TRBV5-1 to TRBJ2-5; D remains unclear. The CDR3 covers 12 residues. Germline values: CDR1 SGHRS, CDR2 YFSETQ. Deletions cut 4 bases from V and 0 bases from J, with 4 bases between. The CDR3 nucleotides read TGCGCCAGCAGCACGGACCAAGAGACCCAGTACTTC. Translating gives CASSTDQETQYF.

The chain links TRBV19 to TRBJ2-3; 9 nucleotides line up with TRBD2. The CDR3 has 14 amino acids. V trimming: 7 bases; J trimming: 1 base; junction bases outside the gene matches: 3. CDR1 is LNHDA, CDR2 SQIVND, per germline (reference sequence). CDR3 DNA: TGTGCCAGTAAGATAGCGGGAGGCACAGATACGCAGTATTTT. Amino acid sequence: CASKIAGGTDTQYF.

CDR3 nucleotides: TGTGCCAGCAGGGAGAGGAGCACAGATACGCAGTATTTT. Translation: CASRERSTDTQYF. The gene calls are TRBV6-1 and TRBJ2-3; D uncertain. The CDR3 runs 13 residues. Germline V lookup: CDR1 MNHNS, CDR2 SASEGT. Trimming took off 6 bases at V and 0 bases at J, with 7 bases between the two ends.

The gene calls are TRBV7-9 and TRBJ1-2; D remains ambiguous. The CDR3 has 14 amino acids. V was trimmed by 4 bases and J by 4 bases, leaving 13 bases between them. Germline V CDR1 and CDR2: SEHNR, FQNEAQ (reference sequence). CDR3 nucleotide sequence: TGTGCCAGCAGCTCACCGACACTCCCCTATGGCTACACCTTC. It translates to CASSSPTLPYGYTF.

The CDR3 DNA sequence: TGCGCCAGCAGCCAGGGACAGGGGGTCATATTGGAGACCCAGTACTTC. Encoded protein: CASSQGQGVILETQYF. The V gene is TRBV5-1, the J gene TRBJ2-5; 11 nucleotides agree with TRBD1. The CDR3 covers 16 residues. Germline CDR1 and CDR2: SGHRS and YFSETQ. Trimming removed 4 bases from V and 5 bases from J; junction bases left unmatched: 10.

The chain recombines TRBV5-4 with TRBJ1-6; 7 nucleotides align to TRBD1. Trimming cost V 0 bases and J 4 bases; bases outside gene matches: 1. The CDR3 length is 15 residues. Per the germline V gene, CDR1 is SGHNT and CDR2 is YYREEE (reference sequence). Here the CDR3 reads CASSLGDSYNSPLHF. CDR3 in DNA: TGTGCCAGCAGCTTGGGGGACAGTTATAATTCACCCCTCCACTTT.

This chain uses TRBV27 with TRBJ2-7, with D maybe TRBD2 (7 bases). From germline, CDR1 is MNHEY and CDR2 SMNVEV (reference sequence). This CDR3 is built from 16 residues. Trimming shortened V by 5 bases and J by 2 bases, and 19 bases separated the two germline ends. CDR3 DNA sequence: TGTGCCAGCAGTCCACCCGGGGGGCCGAACCCCTACGAGCAGTACTTC. It codes for CASSPPGGPNPYEQYF.

In DNA, the CDR3 is TGTGCCAGCAGTCCCCTAGCGGGAGTTACAGATACGCAGTATTTT. It yields the protein CASSPLAGVTDTQYF. J is TRBJ2-3 and V is TRBV6-4; 10 positions match TRBD2. Germline trimming cut 5 bases from V and 3 bases from J; bases unmatched to any gene: 5. This CDR3 is built from 15 residues. Looked up from germline, CDR1 is MRHNA and CDR2 is SNTAGT.

This clone has more than one count but fewer than ten. V usage is TRBV5-1 and J usage is TRBJ2-1; D may be TRBD2 (6 bases). The germline V gene encodes CDR1 SGHRS and CDR2 YFSETQ. Trimming cost V 6 bases and J 5 bases, with 18 bases left between them. The CDR3 runs to 15 residues. For the CDR3, the DNA is TGCGCCAGCACCGTAGCCGGGACTGGTAACAATGAGCAGTTCTTC. Its translation: CASTVAGTGNNEQFF.

This clone was seen once. V and J are TRBV15 and TRBJ2-1; perhaps TRBD2 as D (6 bases). The CDR3 is made up of 14 amino acids. Germline lookup yields CDR1 LNHNV and CDR2 YYDKDF (reference sequence). Between the trimmed V and J ends, which lost 5 bases and 5 bases, there was a span of 13 bases. CDR3 protein: CATSAGDFNNEQFF. DNA for the CDR3: TGTGCCACCAGCGCCGGGGACTTTAACAATGAGCAGTTCTTC.

The rearrangement joins TRBV29-1 to TRBJ1-3, with TRBD1 identical over 9 bases. The CDR3 runs 16 residues. Unmatched junction bases numbered 6, after V lost 1 base and J lost 2 bases. Germline-derived CDR1 and CDR2 are SQVTM and ANQGSEA. The CDR3 DNA is TGCAGCGTTGAAGGGGGCCGGGACAGGGCTGGAAACACCATATATTTT. Its translation is CSVEGGRDRAGNTIYF. The variable domain in full, completed from reference TRBV29-1 and TRBJ1-3, reads SAVISQKPSRDICQRGTSLTIQCQVDSQVTMMFWYRQQPGQSLTLIATANQGSEATYESGFVIDKFPISRPNLTFSTLTVSNMSPEDSSIYLCSVEGGRDRAGNTIYFGEGSWLTVV.

This sequence joins TRBV5-4 and TRBJ1-1; TRBD1 aligns across 7 bases. This CDR3 is built from 15 residues. Germline V gene data show CDR1 as SGHNT and CDR2 as YYREEE (reference sequence). V lost 6 bases, J lost 2 bases, and 10 bases stayed unmatched. For the CDR3, the DNA is TGTGCCAGCACGAGAAGTGACAGGGTTAACACTGAAGCTTTCTTT. Protein: CASTRSDRVNTEAFF.

The V and J genes are TRBV28 and TRBJ2-5; D may be TRBD1 (5 bases). The V gene lost 3 bases and the J gene lost 1 base, with 9 bases spanning the gap. The germline CDR1 and CDR2 sequences are MDHEN and SYDVKM. This CDR3 has 14 residues. Here the CDR3 DNA reads TGTGCCAGCAGTTTGGTGGGGCCCCAAGAGACCCAGTACTTC. Amino acid sequence: CASSLVGPQETQYF.

V and J are TRBV19 and TRBJ2-7; D gene unclear. Trimming pared 4 bases from V and 0 bases from J, leaving 13 bases between. CDR3 length: 15 residues. CDR1 LNHDA and CDR2 SQIVND come from the germline V gene (reference sequence). DNA of the CDR3: TGTGCCAGTAGTAGATCGCCAGGAACCTCCTACGAGCAGTACTTC. Translating gives CASSRSPGTSYEQYF.

This clone was seen only once. The V call is TRBV29-1, the J call TRBJ2-1; 10 bases map to TRBD2. V was pared by 8 bases and J by 0 bases, with 4 bases of the junction left unmatched. CDR3 length: 14 residues. Germline-derived CDR1 and CDR2 are SQVTM and ANQGSEA. CDR3 sequence reads: CSSERGGSYNEQFF. The DNA for the CDR3 is TGCAGCTCGGAGCGGGGGGGCTCCTACAATGAGCAGTTCTTC.

The chain employs TRBV7-2 and TRBJ2-1, with 13 bases identical to TRBD2. V trimming: 11 bases; J trimming: 9 bases; junction bases outside the gene matches: 13. Germline CDR1 is SGHTA and CDR2 is FQGNSA. The CDR3 is made up of 15 amino acids. The CDR3 region is CAGGLRLAGGSEQFF. The CDR3 bases are TGTGCCGGGGGGTTGAGACTAGCGGGAGGCAGTGAGCAGTTCTTC.

J is TRBJ2-2 and V is TRBV14, with a weak D call TRBD2 (5 bases). CDR3 length: 16 residues. Per the germline V gene, CDR1 is SGHDN and CDR2 is FVKESK. Trimming took off 1 base at V and 4 bases at J, with 13 bases between the two ends. This chain's CDR3 is CASSQGVGVLTGELFF. In DNA form, the CDR3 reads TGTGCCAGCAGCCAAGGGGTCGGGGTCCTCACCGGGGAGCTGTTTTTT.

J is TRBJ1-5 and V is TRBV18; D unclear. The length of the CDR3 is 13 residues. The germline V gene encodes CDR1 KGHSH and CDR2 LQKENI. V gave up 2 bases and J gave up 4 bases, with 6 bases separating them. The CDR3 is CASSPDINQPQHF. DNA of the CDR3: TGTGCCAGCTCACCAGACATAAATCAGCCCCAGCATTTT.

The chain couples TRBV15 to TRBJ2-5; maybe TRBD2 (5 bases). Germline CDR1 is LNHNV and CDR2 is YYDKDF (reference sequence). V was trimmed by 0 bases and J by 5 bases, leaving 13 bases between them. The CDR3 loop spans 15 amino acids. The CDR3 here is CATSRDQRIRETQYF. As DNA, the CDR3 is TGTGCCACCAGCAGAGATCAGCGGATACGCGAGACCCAGTACTTC.

The gene calls are TRBV5-1 and TRBJ2-7; D might be TRBD2 (7 bases). Trimming cost V 0 bases and J 0 bases, with 13 bases left between them. The CDR3 has 16 amino acids. Per the germline V gene, CDR1 is SGHRS and CDR2 is YFSETQ. The CDR3 loop is CASSLEGGGGSYEQYF. The CDR3 region has the DNA TGCGCCAGCAGCTTGGAGGGGGGCGGGGGCTCCTACGAGCAGTACTTC.